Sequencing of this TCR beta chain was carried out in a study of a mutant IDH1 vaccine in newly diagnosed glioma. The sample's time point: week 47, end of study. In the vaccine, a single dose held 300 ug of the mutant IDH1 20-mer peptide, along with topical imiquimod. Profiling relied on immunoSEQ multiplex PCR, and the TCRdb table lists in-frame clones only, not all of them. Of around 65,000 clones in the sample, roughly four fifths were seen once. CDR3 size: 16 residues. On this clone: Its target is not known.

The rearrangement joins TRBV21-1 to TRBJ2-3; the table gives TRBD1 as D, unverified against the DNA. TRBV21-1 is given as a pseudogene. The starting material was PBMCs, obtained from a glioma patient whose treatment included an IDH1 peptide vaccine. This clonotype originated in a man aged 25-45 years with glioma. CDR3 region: CASSRTGEEGTDTQYF. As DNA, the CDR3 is TGTGCCAGCAGCAGGACAGGGGAGGAGGGCACAGATACGCAGTATTTT.